The clone carrying this T cell receptor beta chain occurred once. The source of the sample is a study of blood T cell repertoires in COVID-19. Profiled with immunoSEQ multiplex PCR; TCRdb holds only in-frame clones, not every one. The repertoire has about 210,000 clones, 84% of them found once; the top ten carry over 9.5%. V was clipped by 5 bases and J by 5 bases, with 15 bases between them. Per the germline V gene, CDR1 is MNHEY and CDR2 is SVGEGT. The CDR3 totals 14 residues. Sequenced: peripheral blood. The rearrangement joins TRBV6-2 or TRBV6-3 to TRBJ1-1; D ambiguous. This clonotype originated in an elderly woman with COVID-19, enrolled during active disease. The DNA for the CDR3 is TGTGCCAGCAGTCAAGACGGGGTGGTAACTGAAGCTTTCTTT. Its protein product is CASSQDGVVTEAFF.